The 25 T cell receptor beta chains listed next were all sequenced from one sample in a study of T cells in Graves' hyperthyroidism and ophthalmopathy. Authors of the study amplified TCR beta CDR3 regions from RNA transcripts. HTBI primers were employed in a first-round RT-PCR of the TCR CDR3. TCRdb independently ran MiXCR on the multiplex PCR reads; one entry per CDR3 protein. The sample contains about 110,000 distinct CDR3 sequences, about a sixth of which appear only once. Sequencing was carried out using blood. The receptors shown here come from a woman aged 50 to 60 with Graves' hyperthyroidism.

This clonotype was counted at least ten times. This chain connects TRBV9 to TRBJ2-5; 7 nucleotides agree with TRBD2. V was pared by 0 bases and J by 4 bases, with 9 bases of the junction left unmatched. CDR1 is SGDLS and CDR2 is YYNGEE in the germline V gene. The CDR3 has 16 residues. CDR3: CASSVGVGGRRETQYF. The CDR3 nucleotides are TGTGCCAGCAGCGTAGGGGTCGGCGGGAGAAGAGAGACCCAGTACTTC.

This clonotype was seen at least ten times. The chain uses TRBV28 and TRBJ1-2; possibly TRBD1 for D (5 bases). Per the germline V gene, CDR1 is MDHEN and CDR2 is SYDVKM. The V gene lost 8 bases and the J gene lost 7 bases, with 17 bases spanning the gap. This CDR3 comprises 13 residues. CDR3: CASSPPRRGGYTF. As DNA, the CDR3 is TGTGCCAGCTCACCGCCGCGGAGGGGTGGCTACACCTTC.

This clonotype has at least ten counts. V usage is TRBV24-1 and J usage is TRBJ2-3; 11 bases fit TRBD2. With V trimmed by 4 bases and J by 6 bases, 8 bases remained unmatched. CDR3 length: 16 amino acids. Germline CDR1 KGHDR, CDR2 SFDVKD. In DNA form, the CDR3 reads TGTGCCACCAGTGACCCGACTAGCGGGAATTTTGATACGCAGTATTTT. As protein: CATSDPTSGNFDTQYF.

This clonotype was observed at least ten times. This chain uses TRBV2 with TRBJ2-3; D uncertain. Trimming stripped 3 bases from V and 2 bases from J, with 9 bases between. The CDR3 totals 14 residues. The germline CDR1 and CDR2 sequences are SNHLY and FYNNEI. The CDR3 is CASSDRRSTDTQYF. CDR3 DNA: TGTGCCAGCAGTGACAGGCGTTCCACAGATACGCAGTATTTT.

This clonotype was seen many times. The V call is TRBV28, the J call TRBJ2-5; D is undetermined. CDR1 is MDHEN and CDR2 is SYDVKM in the germline V gene. V was pared by 2 bases and J by 1 base, with 11 bases between. CDR3 length: 15 residues. The CDR3 DNA reads TGTGCCAGCAGTTTACGGGCCCTGGGCCAAGAGACCCAGTACTTC. Translated, it gives CASSLRALGQETQYF.

In this sample, this clonotype turned up many times. The chain uses TRBV27 and TRBJ2-7, with D uncertain. Germline-derived CDR1 and CDR2 are MNHEY and SMNVEV (reference sequence). The CDR3 spans 13 residues. The germline V and J ends were trimmed by 3 bases and 0 bases, with 6 bases remaining between them. CDR3 sequence: CASSFQFSYEQYF. As DNA, the CDR3 is TGTGCCAGCAGTTTCCAGTTCTCCTACGAGCAGTACTTC.

This clonotype was seen at least ten times. The J gene is TRBJ2-1, the V gene TRBV7-2; 7 bases line up with TRBD1. The CDR3 is 16 residues long. Germline V gene sequence: CDR1 SGHTA, CDR2 FQGNSA. The V gene end was trimmed by 2 bases and the J gene end by 1 base; junction bases not matched to a gene: 5. The chain's CDR3 is CASSLSGTVSYNEQFF. For the CDR3, the DNA is TGTGCCAGCAGCTTATCCGGGACAGTATCCTACAATGAGCAGTTCTTC.

This clonotype was seen a few times. The J gene is TRBJ1-1, the V gene TRBV20-1; the match to TRBD1 covers 10 bases. The V gene's germline CDR1 is DFQATT and CDR2 SNEGSKA (reference sequence). The ends lost 6 bases at V and 0 bases at J; junction bases unmatched: 7. This CDR3 has 15 amino acids. The CDR3 spells CSARQGATLNTEAFF. The CDR3 nucleotides read TGCAGTGCCCGACAGGGGGCGACCCTGAACACTGAAGCTTTCTTT.

This clonotype was observed at least ten times. The rearrangement joins TRBV29-1 to TRBJ1-1; D is uncertain. Germline V gene sequence: CDR1 SQVTM, CDR2 ANQGSEA. V lost 0 bases, J lost 6 bases, and 8 bases lay in between. The CDR3 runs to 12 residues. The CDR3 DNA is TGCAGCGTTGAAGATATTCTCCCTGAAGCTTTCTTT. Its protein product is CSVEDILPEAFF.

This clonotype was counted many times. This chain's CDR3 is CASSQVYNYGYTF. The CDR3, as DNA: TGCGCCAGCAGCCAAGTCTATAACTATGGCTACACCTTC. The rearrangement links TRBV4-1 to TRBJ1-2, with unresolved D. CDR1 MGHRA and CDR2 YSYEKL come from the germline V gene. This CDR3 region has 13 residues. V was trimmed by 1 base and J by 1 base, leaving 4 bases between them.

This clonotype showed up many times. The V and J genes are TRBV10-3 and TRBJ2-2; D ambiguous. The CDR3 loop spans 14 amino acids. In germline, CDR1 is ENHRY, CDR2 SYGVKD. V dropped 3 bases and J dropped 3 bases, with 8 bases sitting between them. DNA for the CDR3: TGTGCCATCAGTGATAAGCGAGACACCGGGGAGCTGTTTTTT. Translated, it gives CAISDKRDTGELFF.

This clonotype was picked up many times. The chain employs TRBV12-3 or TRBV12-4 and TRBJ2-5, with TRBD2 identical over 7 bases. The ends lost 7 bases at V and 7 bases at J; junction bases unmatched: 12. The CDR3 runs to 14 residues. CDR3 region: CASTRGENRGTQYF. The CDR3 nucleotides read TGTGCCAGCACCCGGGGGGAGAACAGAGGGACCCAGTACTTC.

The table lists this clonotype with many counts. V and J are TRBV28 and TRBJ2-6; no definite D call. Trimming took 4 bases from V and 5 from J, leaving 9 bases between them. Germline CDR1 is MDHEN and CDR2 is SYDVKM. The CDR3 runs 14 residues. CDR3 nucleotides: TGTGCCAGCAGTTCCCCGAGCCGGGCCAACGTCCTGACTTTC. Translated: CASSSPSRANVLTF.

This clonotype was picked up many times. This sequence joins TRBV28 and TRBJ1-2; D is ambiguous. Germline CDR1 and CDR2: MDHEN and SYDVKM. CDR3 size: 14 residues. V shed 3 bases and J shed 7 bases, with 15 bases lying between them. For the CDR3, the DNA is TGTGCCAGCAGTTTTTCGGGGTCGACGGGTGGCTACACCTTC. The encoded protein is CASSFSGSTGGYTF.

This clonotype was seen at least ten times. The gene calls are TRBV29-1 and TRBJ2-5; D unresolved. This CDR3 comprises 11 residues. V was trimmed by 4 bases and J by 3 bases, leaving 6 bases between them. Germline V gene data show CDR1 as SQVTM and CDR2 as ANQGSEA. As DNA, the CDR3 is TGCAGCGTTGCCCCTGAAGAGACCCAGTACTTC. It yields the protein CSVAPEETQYF.

At least ten counts were recorded for this clonotype. This chain links TRBV15 with TRBJ2-3; D gene uncertain. CDR1 and CDR2 from the germline V gene are LNHNV and YYDKDF (reference sequence). The CDR3 spans 14 residues. Deletions cut 1 base from V and 5 bases from J, with 10 bases between. CDR3 in DNA: TGTGCCACCAGCAGAGTAACAGCTAGAGATACGCAGTATTTT. It codes for CATSRVTARDTQYF.

The V gene is TRBV10-3, the J gene TRBJ2-1; 10 positions agree with TRBD2. The germline V gene has CDR1 ENHRY and CDR2 SYGVKD. CDR3 length equals 15 residues. After removal of 3 bases from V and 4 bases from J, the junction contained 3 bases not matched to a gene. The CDR3 DNA follows: TGTGCCATCAGTGACGTAGCGGGGGGTTACAATGAGCAGTTCTTC. Its protein is CAISDVAGGYNEQFF.

This clonotype occurred many times. The V gene is TRBV19, the J gene TRBJ2-3; 10 bases match TRBD1. Germline V gene lookup returns CDR1 LNHDA and CDR2 SQIVND (reference sequence). There are 14 residues in the CDR3. The V and J ends lost 9 bases and 3 bases, in that order; junction bases with no gene match: 6. As DNA, the CDR3 is TGTGCCAGCCGGAGACAGGGGGCTACAGATACGCAGTATTTT. As protein: CASRRQGATDTQYF.

The chain has TRBV7-3 and TRBJ1-1, with D possibly TRBD1 on 5 matching bases. Trimming pared 5 bases from V and 1 base from J, leaving 14 bases between. CDR1 and CDR2 from the germline V gene are SGHTA and FQGTGA. The CDR3 runs to 15 residues. The CDR3 bases are TGTGCCAGCAGCCAAGGGGTCGCCAGGAACACTGAAGCTTTCTTT. This codes for CASSQGVARNTEAFF.

This clonotype was recorded many times. The gene calls are TRBV12-3 or TRBV12-4 and TRBJ2-7; tentative D call: TRBD1 (7 bases). Trimming removed 3 bases from V and 1 base from J, with 13 bases in between. The CDR3 is 15 amino acids. The CDR3 sequence: CASSLVSGGSYEQYF. The CDR3 bases are TGTGCCAGCAGTTTGGTGTCAGGGGGGTCCTACGAGCAGTACTTC.

The chain is built from TRBV5-5 and TRBJ2-1; the D gene is possibly TRBD2 (6 bases). Trimming took 0 bases from V and 6 from J, leaving 10 bases between them. Germline CDR1 SGHKS, CDR2 YYEKEE (reference sequence). The CDR3 sequence is 14 residues long. CDR3: CASSLEGSGNEQFF. The CDR3, as DNA: TGTGCCAGCAGCTTGGAGGGTAGCGGCAATGAGCAGTTCTTC. The complete variable domain, with remaining parts taken from reference TRBV5-5 and TRBJ2-1, reads DAGVTQSPTHLIKTRGQQVTLRCSPISGHKSVSWYQQVLGQGPQFIFQYYEKEERGRGNFPDRFSARQFPNYSSELNVNALLLGDSALYLCASSLEGSGNEQFFGPGTRLTVL.

This clonotype has just a few counts. The chain is built from TRBV20-1 and TRBJ2-1; 14 nucleotides match TRBD2. The CDR3 consists of 16 residues. With V trimmed by 1 base and J by 7 bases, 6 bases remained unmatched. Germline CDR1 is DFQATT and CDR2 is SNEGSKA (reference sequence). The CDR3, as DNA: TGCAGTGCTAGAGTCGCCGGGACTAGCGGGGGAAATGAGCAGTTCTTC. Translating it yields CSARVAGTSGGNEQFF.

This clonotype occurred many times. The V gene is TRBV18, the J gene TRBJ1-2; no definite D call. The CDR3 loop spans 13 amino acids. Trimming took 4 bases from V and 6 from J, leaving 12 bases between them. CDR1 and CDR2 (germline): KGHSH, LQKENI. Here the CDR3 reads CASSREVVNGYTF. The DNA of the CDR3 is TGTGCCAGCTCACGGGAGGTAGTCAATGGCTACACCTTC. Full variable domain (outside the CDR3, taken from reference TRBV18 and TRBJ1-2): NAGVMQNPRHLVRRRGQEARLRCSPMKGHSHVYWYRQLPEEGLKFMVYLQKENIIDESGMPKERFSAEFPKEGPSILRIQQVVRGDSAAYFCASSREVVNGYTFGSGTRLTVV.

This clonotype occurred many times. V gene TRBV6-1 combines with J gene TRBJ1-2; no reliable D call. CDR1 MNHNS and CDR2 SASEGT come from the germline V gene. V lost 8 bases, J lost 4 bases, and 14 bases lay in between. The CDR3 covers 13 residues. This CDR3 reads CASHPRVGYGYTF. CDR3 DNA: TGTGCCAGCCACCCCCGGGTGGGCTATGGCTACACCTTC.

This chain uses TRBV11-3 with TRBJ2-5; 12 nucleotides agree with TRBD1. The CDR3 has 14 residues. CDR1 and CDR2 from the germline V gene are SGHNT and YENEEA. V dropped 4 bases and J dropped 9; count of bases not matched to a gene: 6. The chain's CDR3 is CASSSGTGGFPQYF. DNA for the CDR3: TGTGCCAGCAGCTCGGGGACAGGGGGCTTTCCCCAGTACTTC.